One and the same sample provided the 19 T cell receptor beta chains below, sequenced in a study of T cell responses to AZD1222 COVID-19 vaccine. TCRdb's table, derived via immunoSEQ multiplex PCR, lists solely in-frame clones and lacks some. The sample holds 100,000 or so clones, roughly 86% seen once. Specimen: peripheral blood, collected on day 0 of AZD1222 vaccination. Every receptor here comes from an adult in good health.

This chain links TRBV7-2 with TRBJ2-5; D gene uncertain. CDR3 length: 13 residues. Germline V gene lookup returns CDR1 SGHTA and CDR2 FQGNSA. V lost 2 bases and J 5 bases, leaving 9 bases between the germline ends. As DNA, the CDR3 is TGTGCCAGCAGCTTACCGGGTTGGGAGACCCAGTACTTC. Residues: CASSLPGWETQYF.

The V call is TRBV13, the J call TRBJ2-7; the match to TRBD2 covers 14 bases. The germline gives CDR1 PRHDT, CDR2 FYEKMQ (reference sequence). The CDR3 consists of 14 residues. Trimming removed 5 bases from V and 6 bases from J; junction bases left unmatched: 3. CDR3 bases: TGTGCCAGCAGCCCCGGACTAGCGGGAGGCGAGCAGTACTTC. This encodes CASSPGLAGGEQYF.

This clone was observed a single time. The V gene is TRBV28, the J gene TRBJ2-2, with 7 nucleotides matching TRBD1. Germline values: CDR1 MDHEN, CDR2 SYDVKM. This CDR3 spans 15 amino acids. V lost 6 bases, J lost 3 bases, and 7 bases stayed unmatched. The CDR3 bases are TGTGCCAGCAGGACAGGGTTGGGGGACACCGGGGAGCTGTTTTTT. This gives the protein CASRTGLGDTGELFF. Variable domain in full (rest from reference TRBV28 and TRBJ2-2): DVKVTQSSRYLVKRTGEKVFLECVQDMDHENMFWYRQDPGLGLRLIYFSYDVKMKEKGDIPEGYSVSREKKERFSLILESASTNQTSMYLCASRTGLGDTGELFFGEGSRLTVL.

The chain couples TRBV5-4 to TRBJ1-2, with 7 bases fitting TRBD1. J gave up 7 bases and V 6 bases, and 12 bases lay outside the gene matches. The CDR3 is 14 amino acids. Germline lookup yields CDR1 SGHNT and CDR2 YYREEE (reference sequence). The CDR3 spells CASTAGQAGRGYTF. CDR3 sequence (DNA): TGTGCCAGCACCGCCGGACAGGCCGGACGTGGCTACACCTTC.

The chain employs TRBV19 and TRBJ2-7, with 15 bases matching TRBD2. Looked up from germline, CDR1 is LNHDA and CDR2 is SQIVND (reference sequence). With 5 bases clipped from V and 3 bases from J, the junction kept 14 bases outside the gene matches. CDR3 length: 19 residues. The CDR3 DNA reads TGTGCCAGTAGTGTCTCGGGACTAGCGGGAGGACCCCTCTTCTACGAGCAGTACTTC. Protein sequence: CASSVSGLAGGPLFYEQYF.

This chain uses TRBV19 with TRBJ2-2, with TRBD1 as a possible D gene (5 bases). This CDR3 is 17 amino acids long. V dropped 6 bases and J dropped 3 bases, with 20 bases sitting between them. The V gene's germline CDR1 is LNHDA and CDR2 SQIVND (reference sequence). Written as DNA, the CDR3 is TGTGCCAGTAGCCCTTACCCCAGGGTGGCGGACACCGGGGAGCTGTTTTTT. Its translation: CASSPYPRVADTGELFF.

A remark on this clone: Other DNA sequences from this sample encode an identical CDR3 as well. CDR3 DNA: TGCGCCAGCAGCCTGGGACAGCCTAATGAAAAACTGTTTTTT. Its translation: CASSLGQPNEKLFF. This chain connects TRBV5-1 to TRBJ1-4; 7 bases fit TRBD1. The V gene end was trimmed by 4 bases and the J gene end by 3 bases; junction bases not matched to a gene: 3. The CDR3 loop spans 14 amino acids. CDR1 and CDR2 from the germline V gene are SGHRS and YFSETQ.

The chain combines TRBV29-1 with TRBJ1-5; perhaps TRBD1 as D (6 bases). CDR3 length: 12 amino acids. The germline V and J ends were trimmed by 6 bases and 4 bases, with 10 bases remaining between them. Germline V gene sequence: CDR1 SQVTM, CDR2 ANQGSEA. The CDR3 loop reads CSVGGQNQPQHF. The DNA for the CDR3 is TGCAGCGTCGGGGGCCAAAATCAGCCCCAGCATTTT.

The gene calls are TRBV28 and TRBJ1-2, with 9 bases aligning to TRBD1. CDR3 length equals 13 residues. Trimming cost V 5 bases and J 7 bases; bases outside gene matches: 5. In germline, CDR1 is MDHEN, CDR2 SYDVKM. The CDR3 DNA follows: TGTGCCAGCAGTGGGACAGGGAGACGTGGCTACACCTTC. Its protein product is CASSGTGRRGYTF.

Only one count was recorded for this clone. The rearrangement uses TRBV3-1 (or the pseudogene TRBV3-2) and TRBJ2-2; 11 bases match TRBD2. J was trimmed by 4 bases and V by 4 bases; bases with no gene match: 2. The CDR3 is 15 amino acids. Germline assignment: CDR1 LGHDT and CDR2 YNNKEL (reference sequence). The CDR3 region has the DNA TGTGCCAGCAGCCGTGGGACTAGCGGCACCGGGGAGCTGTTTTTT. Translated: CASSRGTSGTGELFF.

Here the CDR3 DNA reads TGTGCCAGCAGCCCCGGGATTGGGGGATCACCCCTCCACTTT. Encoded protein: CASSPGIGGSPLHF. The genes are TRBV13 and TRBJ1-6; TRBD1 is a possible D gene (5 bases). Germline V CDR1 and CDR2: PRHDT, FYEKMQ (reference sequence). The length of the CDR3 is 14 residues. V shed 5 bases and J shed 10 bases, with 15 bases lying between them.

This clone was seen only once. The rearrangement links TRBV12-3 or TRBV12-4 to TRBJ2-7, with D unresolved. CDR3 size: 13 residues. V dropped 5 bases and J dropped 1 base, with 9 bases sitting between them. The CDR3 DNA reads as TGTGCCAGCAGTAAAACAGATTCCTACGAGCAGTACTTC. Its protein is CASSKTDSYEQYF.

CDR3 region: CASSQDLATATDTQYF. DNA for the CDR3: TGCGCCAGCAGCCAAGATCTAGCGACAGCCACAGATACGCAGTATTTT. The chain couples TRBV4-1 to TRBJ2-3, with a tentative D call TRBD2 (6 bases). The V and J ends lost 0 bases and 2 bases respectively, with 12 bases between them. The CDR3 loop spans 16 amino acids. Germline V lookup: CDR1 MGHRA, CDR2 YSYEKL.

The genes are TRBV6-2 or TRBV6-3 and TRBJ1-3, with D possibly TRBD1 on 5 matching bases. Germline loops: CDR1 MNHEY, CDR2 SVGEGT. The CDR3 is made up of 16 amino acids. Trimming stripped 0 bases from V and 4 bases from J, with 13 bases between. The chain's CDR3 is CASSYSIGGLGNTIYF. CDR3 nucleotide sequence: TGTGCCAGCAGTTACTCGATCGGGGGATTGGGAAACACCATATATTTT.

CDR3 sequence: CASTPGGLTNTEAFF. In DNA, the CDR3 is TGTGCCAGCACTCCAGGGGGCCTTACTAACACTGAAGCTTTCTTT. This sequence joins TRBV28 and TRBJ1-1; TRBD1 agrees at 8 bases. Trimming removed 7 bases from V and 2 bases from J; junction bases left unmatched: 9. The CDR3 spans 15 residues. Germline values: CDR1 MDHEN, CDR2 SYDVKM.

The chain has TRBV10-3 and TRBJ2-3, with 7 bases identical to TRBD1. Germline CDR1 is ENHRY and CDR2 is SYGVKD. V was clipped by 1 base and J by 2 bases; unmatched bases: 3. The CDR3 length is 15 residues. The CDR3 reads CAISEWDRHTDTQYF. The CDR3 DNA is TGTGCCATCAGTGAGTGGGACAGACACACAGATACGCAGTATTTT.

This clone appeared once. The chain couples TRBV7-6 to TRBJ1-2; D is uncertain. The CDR3 is made up of 15 amino acids. V lost 0 bases and J 6 bases, leaving 14 bases between the germline ends. Germline assignment: CDR1 SGHVS and CDR2 FNYEAQ. The CDR3 DNA reads TGTGCCAGCAGCTTAGCGTCGGGCCAGACCCATGGCTACACCTTC. Encoded protein: CASSLASGQTHGYTF.

This chain connects TRBV25-1 to TRBJ1-2; D may be TRBD1 (6 bases). The V gene lost 2 bases and the J gene lost 7 bases, with 17 bases spanning the gap. The CDR3 has 15 residues. Per the germline V gene, CDR1 is MGHDK and CDR2 is SYGVNS. The CDR3 protein is CASSEIGGVVGGYTF. The CDR3 region has the DNA TGTGCCAGCAGTGAAATAGGGGGGGTGGTAGGTGGCTACACCTTC.

The chain recombines TRBV4-3 with TRBJ2-1; perhaps D is TRBD1 or TRBD2 (5 bases each). V lost 4 bases, J lost 5 bases, and 9 bases lay in between. Germline V gene lookup returns CDR1 LGHNA and CDR2 YSLEER. The CDR3 runs 13 residues. CDR3 sequence: CASSLRGDNEQFF. Here the CDR3 DNA reads TGCGCCAGCAGCCTACGAGGGGACAATGAGCAGTTCTTC.